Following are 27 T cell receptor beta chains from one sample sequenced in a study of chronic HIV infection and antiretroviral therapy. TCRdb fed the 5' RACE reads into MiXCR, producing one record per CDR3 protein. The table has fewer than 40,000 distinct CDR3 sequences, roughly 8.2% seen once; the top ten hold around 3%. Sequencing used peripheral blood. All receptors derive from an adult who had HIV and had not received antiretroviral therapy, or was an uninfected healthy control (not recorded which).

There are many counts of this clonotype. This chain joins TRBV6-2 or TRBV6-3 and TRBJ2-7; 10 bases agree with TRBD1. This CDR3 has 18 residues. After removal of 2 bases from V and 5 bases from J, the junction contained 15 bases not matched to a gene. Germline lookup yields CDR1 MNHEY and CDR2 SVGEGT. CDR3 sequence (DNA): TGTGCCAGCAGTTACGATCGTGATCCGGGACAGGGGATCCACGAGCAGTACTTC. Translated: CASSYDRDPGQGIHEQYF.

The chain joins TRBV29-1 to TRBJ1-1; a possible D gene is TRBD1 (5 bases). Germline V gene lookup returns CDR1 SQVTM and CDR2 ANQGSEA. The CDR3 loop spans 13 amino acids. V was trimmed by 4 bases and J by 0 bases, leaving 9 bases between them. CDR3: CSVARTMNTEAFF. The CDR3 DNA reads TGCAGCGTTGCTAGGACAATGAACACTGAAGCTTTCTTT.

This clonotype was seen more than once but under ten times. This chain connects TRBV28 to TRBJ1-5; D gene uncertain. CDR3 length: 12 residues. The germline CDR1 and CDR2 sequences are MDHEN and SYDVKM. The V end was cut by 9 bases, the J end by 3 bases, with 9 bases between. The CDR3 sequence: CASSNINQPQHF. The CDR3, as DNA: TGTGCCAGTTCCAACATCAATCAGCCCCAGCATTTT.

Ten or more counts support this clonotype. The CDR3 loop is CASSSQGAVDTF. The CDR3 bases are TGTGCCAGCAGTTCACAGGGGGCAGTGGACACCTTC. The chain has TRBV28 and TRBJ1-2; 9 bases align to TRBD1. Germline V gives CDR1 MDHEN, CDR2 SYDVKM. The V segment lost 4 bases and the J segment 12 bases; nucleotides outside the gene matches: 6. This CDR3 comprises 12 residues.

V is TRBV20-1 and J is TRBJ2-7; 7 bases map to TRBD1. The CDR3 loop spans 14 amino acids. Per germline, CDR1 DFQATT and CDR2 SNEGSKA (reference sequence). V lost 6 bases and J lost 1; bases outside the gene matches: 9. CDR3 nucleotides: TGCAGTGCCCGAGACAGGGTAGGGTCCTACGAGCAGTACTTC. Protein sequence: CSARDRVGSYEQYF.

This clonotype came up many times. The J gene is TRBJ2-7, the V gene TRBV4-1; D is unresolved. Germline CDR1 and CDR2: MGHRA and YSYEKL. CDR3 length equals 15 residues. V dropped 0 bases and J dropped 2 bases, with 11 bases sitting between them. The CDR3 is CASSQDNQRTYEQYF. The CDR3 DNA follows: TGCGCCAGCAGCCAAGATAATCAGCGTACCTACGAGCAGTACTTC.

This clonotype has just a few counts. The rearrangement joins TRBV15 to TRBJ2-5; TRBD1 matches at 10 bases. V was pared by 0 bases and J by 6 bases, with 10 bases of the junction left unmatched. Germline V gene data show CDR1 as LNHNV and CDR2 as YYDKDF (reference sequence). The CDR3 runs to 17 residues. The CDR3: CATSRDPADRGMQTQYF. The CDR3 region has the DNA TGTGCCACCAGCAGAGATCCGGCGGACAGGGGGATGCAGACCCAGTACTTC.

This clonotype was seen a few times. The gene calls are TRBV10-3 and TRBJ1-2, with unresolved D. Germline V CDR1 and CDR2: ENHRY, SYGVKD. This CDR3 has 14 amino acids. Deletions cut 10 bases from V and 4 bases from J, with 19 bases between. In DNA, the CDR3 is TGTGCCACCCTCAATTCAGGTTCGGGCTATGGCTACACCTTC. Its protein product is CATLNSGSGYGYTF.

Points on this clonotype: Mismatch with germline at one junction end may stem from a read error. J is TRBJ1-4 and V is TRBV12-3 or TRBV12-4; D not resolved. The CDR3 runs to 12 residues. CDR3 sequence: CACSLYTGKLFF. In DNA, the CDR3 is TGTGCCTGCAGTTTATATACCGGAAAACTGTTTTTT.

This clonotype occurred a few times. The CDR3 sequence: CSARDGEQFF. In nucleotides, the CDR3 is TGCAGTGCTAGAGATGGTGAGCAGTTCTTC. This rearrangement joins TRBV20-1 to TRBJ2-1; D unresolved. The germline V gene encodes CDR1 DFQATT and CDR2 SNEGSKA (reference sequence). The CDR3 is made up of 10 amino acids. The V end lost 0 bases, the J end lost 9 bases, and 3 bases lay between the germline ends.

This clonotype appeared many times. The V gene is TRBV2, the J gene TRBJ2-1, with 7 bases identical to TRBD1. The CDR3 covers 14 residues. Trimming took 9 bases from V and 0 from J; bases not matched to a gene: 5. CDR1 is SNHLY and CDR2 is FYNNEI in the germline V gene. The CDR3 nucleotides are TGTGCCAGTACCCGGGACAGCTCCTACAATGAGCAGTTCTTC. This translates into CASTRDSSYNEQFF.

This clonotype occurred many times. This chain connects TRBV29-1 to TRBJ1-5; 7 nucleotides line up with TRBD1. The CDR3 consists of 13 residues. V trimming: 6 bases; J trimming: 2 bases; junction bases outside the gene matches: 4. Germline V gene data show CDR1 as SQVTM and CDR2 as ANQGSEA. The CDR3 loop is CSVGTDGNQPQHF. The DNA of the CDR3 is TGCAGCGTCGGGACAGACGGCAATCAGCCCCAGCATTTT.

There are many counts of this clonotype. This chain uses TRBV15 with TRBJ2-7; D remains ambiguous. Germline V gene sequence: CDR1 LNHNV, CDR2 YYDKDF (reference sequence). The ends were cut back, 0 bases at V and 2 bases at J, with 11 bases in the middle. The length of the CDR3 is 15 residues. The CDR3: CATSRDLSGAYEQYF. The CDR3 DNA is TGTGCCACCAGCAGAGATTTGTCCGGAGCCTACGAGCAGTACTTC.

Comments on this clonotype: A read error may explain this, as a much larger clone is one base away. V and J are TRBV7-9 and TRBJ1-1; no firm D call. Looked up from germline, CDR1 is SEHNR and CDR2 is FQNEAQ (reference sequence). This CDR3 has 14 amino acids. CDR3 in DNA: TGTGCCAGCAGCTTATTGTTCGAGGGAGCTGAAACTTTCTTT. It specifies CASSLLFEGAETFF.

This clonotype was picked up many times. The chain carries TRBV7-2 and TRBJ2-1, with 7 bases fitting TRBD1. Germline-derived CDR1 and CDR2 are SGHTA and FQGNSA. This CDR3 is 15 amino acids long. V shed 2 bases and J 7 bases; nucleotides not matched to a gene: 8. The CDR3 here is CASSLHDRVPNEQFF. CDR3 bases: TGTGCCAGCAGCTTACACGACAGGGTACCAAATGAGCAGTTCTTC.

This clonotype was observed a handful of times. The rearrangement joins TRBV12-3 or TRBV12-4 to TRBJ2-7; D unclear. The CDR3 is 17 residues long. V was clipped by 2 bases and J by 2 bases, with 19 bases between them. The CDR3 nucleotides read TGTGCCAGCAGTTTATTTAGGGCGTTGCGGCCAGCCTACGAGCAGTACTTC. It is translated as CASSLFRALRPAYEQYF.

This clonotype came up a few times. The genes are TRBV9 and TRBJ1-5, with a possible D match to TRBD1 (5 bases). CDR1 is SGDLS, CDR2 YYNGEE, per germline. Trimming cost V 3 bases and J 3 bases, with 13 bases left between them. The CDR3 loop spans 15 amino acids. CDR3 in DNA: TGTGCCAGCAGCGAGACTGACAGCCACAATCAGCCCCAGCATTTT. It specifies CASSETDSHNQPQHF. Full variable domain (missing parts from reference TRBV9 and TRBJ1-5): DSGVTQTPKHLITATGQRVTLRCSPRSGDLSVYWYQQSLDQGLQFLIQYYNGEERAKGNILERFSAQQFPDLHSELNLSSLELGDSALYFCASSETDSHNQPQHFGDGTRLSIL.

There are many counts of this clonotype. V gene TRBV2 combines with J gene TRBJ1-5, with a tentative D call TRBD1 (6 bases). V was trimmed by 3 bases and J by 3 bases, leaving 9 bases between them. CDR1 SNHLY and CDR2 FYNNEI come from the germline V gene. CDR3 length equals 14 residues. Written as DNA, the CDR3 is TGTGCCAGCAGTGATATGGGGGCCAATCAGCCCCAGCATTTT. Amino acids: CASSDMGANQPQHF. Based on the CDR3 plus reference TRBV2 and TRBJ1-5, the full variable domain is EPEVTQTPSHQVTQMGQEVILRCVPISNHLYFYWYRQILGQKVEFLVSFYNNEISEKSEIFDDQFSVERPDGSNFTLKIRSTKLEDSAMYFCASSDMGANQPQHFGDGTRLSIL.

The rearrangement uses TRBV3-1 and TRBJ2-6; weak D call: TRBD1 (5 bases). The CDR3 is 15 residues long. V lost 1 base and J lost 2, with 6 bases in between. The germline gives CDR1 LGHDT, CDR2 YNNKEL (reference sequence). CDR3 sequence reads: CASSQAGTGANVLTF. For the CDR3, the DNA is TGTGCCAGCAGCCAAGCAGGGACTGGGGCCAACGTCCTGACTTTC.

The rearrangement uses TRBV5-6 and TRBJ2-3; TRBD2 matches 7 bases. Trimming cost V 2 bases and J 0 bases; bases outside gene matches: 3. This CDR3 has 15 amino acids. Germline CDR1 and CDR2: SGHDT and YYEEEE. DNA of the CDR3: TGTGCCAGCAGCTTCCCTAGCGGTAGCACAGATACGCAGTATTTT. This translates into CASSFPSGSTDTQYF. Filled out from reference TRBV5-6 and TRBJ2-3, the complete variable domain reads DAGVTQSPTHLIKTRGQQVTLRCSPKSGHDTVSWYQQALGQGPQFIFQYYEEEERQRGNFPDRFSGHQFPNYSSELNVNALLLGDSALYLCASSFPSGSTDTQYFGPGTRLTVL.

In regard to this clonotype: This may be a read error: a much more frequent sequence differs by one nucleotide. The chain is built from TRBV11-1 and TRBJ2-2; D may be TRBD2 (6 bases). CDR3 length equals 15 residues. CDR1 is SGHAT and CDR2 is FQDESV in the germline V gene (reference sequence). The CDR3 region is CASGLMEGNTGELFF. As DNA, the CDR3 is TGTGCCAGCGGCTTAATGGAGGGGAACACCGGGGAGCTGTTTTTT.

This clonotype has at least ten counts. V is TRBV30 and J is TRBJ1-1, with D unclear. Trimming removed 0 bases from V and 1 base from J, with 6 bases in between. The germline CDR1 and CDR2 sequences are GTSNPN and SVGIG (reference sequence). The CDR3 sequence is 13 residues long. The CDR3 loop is CAWSVVPNTEAFF. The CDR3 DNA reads TGTGCCTGGAGTGTAGTTCCGAACACTGAAGCTTTCTTT.

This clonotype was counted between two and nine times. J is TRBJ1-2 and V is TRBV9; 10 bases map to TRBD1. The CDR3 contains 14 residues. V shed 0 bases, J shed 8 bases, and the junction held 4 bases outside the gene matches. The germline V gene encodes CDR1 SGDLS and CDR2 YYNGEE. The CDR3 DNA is TGTGCCAGCAGCGTAGCCCGGACAGGGGGAGGCTACACCTTC. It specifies CASSVARTGGGYTF. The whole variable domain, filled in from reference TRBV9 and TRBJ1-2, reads DSGVTQTPKHLITATGQRVTLRCSPRSGDLSVYWYQQSLDQGLQFLIQYYNGEERAKGNILERFSAQQFPDLHSELNLSSLELGDSALYFCASSVARTGGGYTFGSGTRLTVV.

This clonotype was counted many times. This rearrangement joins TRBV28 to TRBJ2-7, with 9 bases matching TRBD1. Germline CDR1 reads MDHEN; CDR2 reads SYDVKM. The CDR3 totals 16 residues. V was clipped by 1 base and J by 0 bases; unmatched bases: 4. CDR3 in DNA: TGTGCCAGCAGTTTATCGGGACAGGGTAGCTCCTACGAGCAGTACTTC. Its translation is CASSLSGQGSSYEQYF. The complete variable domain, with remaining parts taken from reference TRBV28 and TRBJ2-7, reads DVKVTQSSRYLVKRTGEKVFLECVQDMDHENMFWYRQDPGLGLRLIYFSYDVKMKEKGDIPEGYSVSREKKERFSLILESASTNQTSMYLCASSLSGQGSSYEQYFGPGTRLTVT.

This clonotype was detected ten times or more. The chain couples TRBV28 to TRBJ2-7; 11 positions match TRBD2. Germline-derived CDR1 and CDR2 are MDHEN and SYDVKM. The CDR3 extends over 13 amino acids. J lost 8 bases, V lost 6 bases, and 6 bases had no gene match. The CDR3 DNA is TGTGCCAGCAGAACCGGGACTAGCGGAAAGCAGTACTTC. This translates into CASRTGTSGKQYF.

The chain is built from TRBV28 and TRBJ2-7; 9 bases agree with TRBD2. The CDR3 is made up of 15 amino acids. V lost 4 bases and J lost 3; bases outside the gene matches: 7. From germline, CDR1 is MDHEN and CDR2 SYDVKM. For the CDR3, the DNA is TGTGCCAGCAGTTCACCGACTAGCGGATTCTACGAGCAGTACTTC. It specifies CASSSPTSGFYEQYF.

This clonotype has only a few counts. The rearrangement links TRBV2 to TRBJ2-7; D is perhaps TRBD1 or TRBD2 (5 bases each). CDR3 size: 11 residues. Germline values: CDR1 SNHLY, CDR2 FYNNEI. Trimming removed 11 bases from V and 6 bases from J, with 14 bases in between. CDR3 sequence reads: CAGTVGSEQYF. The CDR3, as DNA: TGTGCCGGGACCGTAGGGAGCGAGCAGTACTTC.